A single sample is the source of the 3 T cell receptor beta chains below, sequenced in a study of blood T cell repertoires in COVID-19. TCRdb keeps only in-frame clones here, not all; method: immunoSEQ multiplex PCR. The repertoire consists of about 200,000 clones, with around four fifths occurring once and the leading ten covering about 0.91%. Sequences were obtained from peripheral blood. The receptors come from a man aged 60-69 years with COVID-19, enrolled during active disease.

Remarks on this clone: Other DNA sequences from this sample encode an identical CDR3 as well. The V call is TRBV7-2, the J call TRBJ2-7; 8 nucleotides agree with TRBD2. The trim removed 1 base at V and 3 bases at J, leaving 2 bases unmatched. This CDR3 region has 14 residues. The germline gives CDR1 SGHTA, CDR2 FQGNSA. CDR3 nucleotide sequence: TGTGCCAGCAGCTTAGGGCTAGCGGGCTACGAGCAGTACTTC. Encoded protein: CASSLGLAGYEQYF.

The chain joins TRBV2 to TRBJ1-5; 8 positions match TRBD1. The CDR3 has 17 residues. Trimming removed 6 bases from V and 1 base from J; junction bases left unmatched: 11. Germline V gene lookup returns CDR1 SNHLY and CDR2 FYNNEI. DNA of the CDR3: TGTGCCAGCAGATCCGGACAGGGCACCCAGAGCAATCAGCCCCAGCATTTT. Translation: CASRSGQGTQSNQPQHF.

The genes are TRBV10-3 and TRBJ1-1; D not certain. The CDR3 totals 16 residues. V was cut by 0 bases and J by 1 base, with 12 bases left in between. CDR1 is ENHRY and CDR2 is SYGVKD in the germline V gene. CDR3 amino acids: CAISESVLFRNTEAFF. The CDR3 DNA is TGTGCCATCAGTGAGTCGGTTCTCTTTAGGAACACTGAAGCTTTCTTT.